This T cell receptor (beta chain) was captured in a study of T cells in narcolepsy. This clone appeared a few times. Here immunoSEQ multiplex PCR was the method, and the copy in TCRdb shows in-frame clones only, minus some. The sample consists of some 22,000 clones, approximately 85% of them appearing once. Trimming shortened V by 5 bases and J by 7 bases, and 9 bases separated the two germline ends. This CDR3 spans 11 amino acids. Germline V CDR1 and CDR2: SGHVS, FQNEAQ. This TCR was sampled from a human donor in good health. V and J are TRBV7-8 and TRBJ2-7; the D is unclear. Material: memory (CD45RA-) CD4+ T cells from blood. The CDR3 DNA follows: TGTGCCAGCAGCCCCCTGGTGGAGCAGTACTTC. Amino acid sequence: CASSPLVEQYF.